Here is one T cell receptor beta chain with its context. The antigen remains unidentified. This sample was included in a study of T cell responses to AZD1222 COVID-19 vaccine. Study observations and caveats: Nearly half of the spike-specific TCRs reportedly recognize variant regions that carry no mutations. There were mostly white British donors and more females than males, and clonal diversity was possibly underestimated. Samples come after the peak T cell response, not at day 14.

This CDR3 is 18 amino acids long. V dropped 5 bases and J dropped 6 bases, with 26 bases sitting between them. Germline V gene lookup returns CDR1 MNHEY and CDR2 SMNVEV (reference sequence). Measured with immunoSEQ multiplex PCR; TCRdb has only the in-frame clones, and not every one. The sample shows under 150,000 clones, roughly 91% of them seen only once. The sequence derives from an adult in good health. Specimen: peripheral blood, collected on day 0 of AZD1222 vaccination. The chain employs TRBV27 and TRBJ2-1, with D possibly being TRBD2 (5 bases). The CDR3 bases are TGTGCCAGCAGTCCCCGGGGTAGCGCGCCTAGGCCCAGCAATGAGCAGTTCTTC. This codes for CASSPRGSAPRPSNEQFF.